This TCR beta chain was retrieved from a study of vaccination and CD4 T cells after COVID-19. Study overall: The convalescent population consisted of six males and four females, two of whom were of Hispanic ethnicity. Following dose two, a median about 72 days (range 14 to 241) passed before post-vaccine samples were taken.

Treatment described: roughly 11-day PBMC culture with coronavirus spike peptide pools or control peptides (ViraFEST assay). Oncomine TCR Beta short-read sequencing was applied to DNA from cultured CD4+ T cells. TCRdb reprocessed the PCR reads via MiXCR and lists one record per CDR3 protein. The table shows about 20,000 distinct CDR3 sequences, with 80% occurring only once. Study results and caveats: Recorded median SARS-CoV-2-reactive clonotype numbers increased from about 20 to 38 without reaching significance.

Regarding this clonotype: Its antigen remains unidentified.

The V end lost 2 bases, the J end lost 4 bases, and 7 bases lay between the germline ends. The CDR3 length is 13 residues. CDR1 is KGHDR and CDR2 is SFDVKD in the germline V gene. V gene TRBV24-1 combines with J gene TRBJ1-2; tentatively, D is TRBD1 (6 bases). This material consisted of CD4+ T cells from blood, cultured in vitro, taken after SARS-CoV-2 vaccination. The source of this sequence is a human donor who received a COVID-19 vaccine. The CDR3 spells CATSDSGVYGYTF. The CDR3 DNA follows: TGTGCCACCAGTGATTCAGGGGTCTATGGCTACACCTTC.